Below are 23 T cell receptor beta chains sequenced from a single sample in a study of blood T cell repertoires in COVID-19. Libraries were prepared by immunoSEQ multiplex PCR; TCRdb keeps only in-frame clonotypes and omits some of them. The sample consists of a few hundred thousand clones, about 80% of them appearing once. Sequencing used peripheral blood. These receptors came from a woman aged 25 to 39 who had recovered from COVID-19.

This clone was counted a few times. The chain couples TRBV5-6 to TRBJ2-1, with D uncertain. Germline V gives CDR1 SGHDT, CDR2 YYEEEE. This CDR3 spans 15 amino acids. V was trimmed by 4 bases and J by 4 bases, leaving 15 bases between them. The CDR3 nucleotides are TGTGCCAGCAGCCCGCTTGTAAGCCCTTACAATGAGCAGTTCTTC. Translation gives CASSPLVSPYNEQFF. Complete variable domain (other parts from reference TRBV5-6 and TRBJ2-1): DAGVTQSPTHLIKTRGQQVTLRCSPKSGHDTVSWYQQALGQGPQFIFQYYEEEERQRGNFPDRFSGHQFPNYSSELNVNALLLGDSALYLCASSPLVSPYNEQFFGPGTRLTVL.

The chain combines TRBV27 with TRBJ1-2, with 7 nucleotides matching TRBD1. The length of the CDR3 is 15 residues. CDR1 is MNHEY and CDR2 is SMNVEV in the germline V gene (reference sequence). V gave up 1 base and J gave up 5 bases; unmatched junction bases: 7. The CDR3 spells CASSLWVGGSYGYTF. The CDR3 DNA reads TGTGCCAGCAGTTTATGGGTAGGGGGCTCTTATGGCTACACCTTC.

The chain joins TRBV2 to TRBJ2-7, with 8 bases identical to TRBD1. The CDR3 contains 14 residues. Germline values: CDR1 SNHLY, CDR2 FYNNEI. V lost 7 bases and J lost 5; bases outside the gene matches: 10. CDR3 sequence reads: CASIMDRESNEQYF. The CDR3 DNA follows: TGTGCCAGCATCATGGACAGGGAGAGCAACGAGCAGTACTTC.

This clone showed up just once. V is TRBV9 and J is TRBJ1-1; maybe TRBD1 (5 bases). V shed 2 bases and J shed 1 base, with 12 bases lying between them. Germline CDR1 SGDLS, CDR2 YYNGEE. The CDR3 runs 15 residues. CDR3 residues: CASSVLGHPNTEAFF. The DNA for the CDR3 is TGTGCCAGCAGCGTCCTAGGACACCCGAACACTGAAGCTTTCTTT. The entire variable domain, with the rest obtained from reference TRBV9 and TRBJ1-1, is as follows: DSGVTQTPKHLITATGQRVTLRCSPRSGDLSVYWYQQSLDQGLQFLIQYYNGEERAKGNILERFSAQQFPDLHSELNLSSLELGDSALYFCASSVLGHPNTEAFFGQGTRLTVV.

The J gene is TRBJ2-1, the V gene TRBV5-6, with 7 bases fitting TRBD1. Germline assignment: CDR1 SGHDT and CDR2 YYEEEE. Unmatched junction bases numbered 4, after V lost 2 bases and J lost 8 bases. The length of the CDR3 is 13 residues. The CDR3 region has the DNA TGTGCCAGCAGCTTCGGGACAGAGGATGAGCAGTTCTTC. It translates to CASSFGTEDEQFF.

This clone was observed a handful of times. The chain employs TRBV27 and TRBJ2-7, with 8 positions matching TRBD1. V was pared by 10 bases and J by 3 bases, with 14 bases of the junction left unmatched. Germline CDR1 and CDR2: MNHEY and SMNVEV (reference sequence). CDR3 length: 15 residues. The CDR3 DNA reads TGTGCCACCAAGATGTTCCGGGACAGGAACTACGAGCAGTACTTC. This sequence encodes CATKMFRDRNYEQYF.

This clone was counted many times. This chain connects TRBV3-1 (or the pseudogene TRBV3-2) to TRBJ1-2; TRBD1 agrees at 8 bases. The trim removed 4 bases at V and 7 bases at J, leaving 11 bases unmatched. The CDR3 spans 15 residues. Germline V gene data show CDR1 as LGHDT and CDR2 as YNNKEL (reference sequence). CDR3: CASSPSAGGLSGYTF. The CDR3, as DNA: TGTGCCAGCAGCCCGTCGGCAGGGGGCTTAAGTGGCTACACCTTC.

This rearrangement joins TRBV19 to TRBJ2-1; no clear D. CDR1 LNHDA and CDR2 SQIVND come from the germline V gene (reference sequence). The CDR3 length is 15 residues. V was cut by 6 bases and J by 5 bases, with 17 bases left in between. CDR3 sequence: CASSGMPSTHNEQFF. As DNA, the CDR3 is TGTGCCAGTAGCGGTATGCCCTCCACCCACAATGAGCAGTTCTTC.

This chain joins TRBV9 and TRBJ2-2, with D possibly being TRBD2 (6 bases). CDR1 SGDLS and CDR2 YYNGEE come from the germline V gene. V was shortened by 0 bases and J by 7 bases, with 10 bases between the two germline ends. The CDR3 loop spans 14 amino acids. CDR3 DNA: TGTGCCAGCAGCGTAGTGGTGGGAGGCGGGGAGCTGTTTTTT. This gives the protein CASSVVVGGGELFF.

The V and J genes are TRBV12-5 and TRBJ2-1, with no clear D. Deletions cut 1 base from V and 2 bases from J, with 9 bases between. This CDR3 has 15 residues. CDR1 and CDR2 from the germline V gene are LGHNT and FRNRAP. This chain's CDR3 is CASGLDSIAYNEQFF. Written as DNA, the CDR3 is TGTGCTAGTGGTTTGGATAGTATAGCCTACAATGAGCAGTTCTTC.

This chain links TRBV30 with TRBJ2-7; 11 bases match TRBD2. The CDR3 covers 13 residues. V shed 4 bases and J 6 bases; nucleotides not matched to a gene: 5. In germline, CDR1 is GTSNPN, CDR2 SVGIG (reference sequence). Written as DNA, the CDR3 is TGTGCCTGGAAGGTAGCGGGAGGGCTCGAGCAGTACTTC. Translating it yields CAWKVAGGLEQYF.

The chain recombines TRBV5-4 with TRBJ2-7, with TRBD2 matching over 9 bases. Germline loops: CDR1 SGHNT, CDR2 YYREEE (reference sequence). The CDR3 has 15 amino acids. The V and J ends lost 6 bases and 0 bases, in that order; junction bases with no gene match: 7. CDR3 bases: TGTGCCAGCACCTCGGGACTAGCCAACTCCTACGAGCAGTACTTC. Amino acid sequence: CASTSGLANSYEQYF.

This chain links TRBV30 with TRBJ2-7, with a tentative D call TRBD2 (6 bases). Trimming removed 2 bases at V and 3 bases at J, with 11 bases between. Germline V CDR1 and CDR2: GTSNPN, SVGIG (reference sequence). The CDR3 has 13 amino acids. The CDR3 loop reads CAWSNGGGYEQYF. Here the CDR3 DNA reads TGTGCCTGGAGTAACGGGGGAGGCTACGAGCAGTACTTC.

The chain recombines TRBV29-1 with TRBJ2-7; 10 bases align to TRBD1. The CDR3 length is 12 residues. Germline V gene sequence: CDR1 SQVTM, CDR2 ANQGSEA. V was pared by 8 bases and J by 5 bases, with 6 bases of the junction left unmatched. The CDR3 DNA reads as TGCAGCACGGGACAGGGGTCTAACGAGCAGTACTTC. Translating gives CSTGQGSNEQYF.

This clone occurred a few times. The chain has TRBV27 and TRBJ1-2; TRBD1 agrees at 7 bases. J lost 8 bases, V lost 6 bases, and 12 bases had no gene match. Per the germline V gene, CDR1 is MNHEY and CDR2 is SMNVEV (reference sequence). The CDR3 extends over 14 amino acids. DNA for the CDR3: TGTGCCAGCAGCGAGGGGGCGCTAACTAAGGGCTACACCTTC. Residues: CASSEGALTKGYTF.

The V and J genes are TRBV28 and TRBJ1-1; D not certain. Trimming left V 5 bases short and J 10 bases short, with 11 bases between. This CDR3 contains 11 residues. The V gene's germline CDR1 is MDHEN and CDR2 SYDVKM. CDR3 sequence (DNA): TGTGCCAGCAGTCCGGGCGGGAGAGCTTTCTTT. Protein: CASSPGGRAFF.

The chain has TRBV28 and TRBJ1-5; a weak D match, TRBD1 (6 bases). The germline V gene has CDR1 MDHEN and CDR2 SYDVKM. Between the trimmed V and J ends, which lost 6 bases and 5 bases, there was a span of 14 bases. CDR3 length equals 14 residues. DNA for the CDR3: TGTGCCAGCAGACAAGGGGGTACCGATCAGCCCCAGCATTTT. Its translation: CASRQGGTDQPQHF.

The chain has TRBV3-1 (or the pseudogene TRBV3-2) and TRBJ2-2; 9 bases line up with TRBD2. CDR3 size: 15 residues. Germline V gene lookup returns CDR1 LGHDT and CDR2 YNNKEL (reference sequence). V was pared by 0 bases and J by 9 bases, with 5 bases of the junction left unmatched. The CDR3 sequence: CASSQDLAGVRELFF. For the CDR3, the DNA is TGTGCCAGCAGCCAAGATTTAGCGGGGGTTCGGGAGCTGTTTTTT.

This sequence joins TRBV28 and TRBJ2-1, with 8 bases that match TRBD2. The germline V gene encodes CDR1 MDHEN and CDR2 SYDVKM. The CDR3 is 14 residues long. The J segment lost 6 bases and the V segment lost 10 bases, leaving 11 bases of the junction unmatched. The CDR3 DNA follows: TGTGCCATCTCCTCCGGGACTAGTATCAATGAGCAGTTCTTC. Translated: CAISSGTSINEQFF.

The chain employs TRBV7-3 and TRBJ2-3; D may be TRBD2 (5 bases). The CDR3 has 13 residues. V shed 5 bases and J shed 8 bases, with 14 bases lying between them. Germline CDR1 and CDR2: SGHTA and FQGTGA. In DNA, the CDR3 is TGTGCCAGCAGCCCCGGCGGTGAGGGTACGCAGTATTTT. Its translation is CASSPGGEGTQYF.

This chain links TRBV2 with TRBJ2-5, with D possibly matching TRBD2 (5 bases). Germline V CDR1 and CDR2: SNHLY, FYNNEI. The length of the CDR3 is 13 residues. The ends were cut back, 6 bases at V and 4 bases at J, with 12 bases in the middle. This CDR3 reads CASRGRLGETQYF. DNA of the CDR3: TGTGCCAGCAGGGGGAGACTGGGAGAGACCCAGTACTTC.

The chain employs TRBV7-9 and TRBJ2-5; D gene uncertain. The germline V and J ends were trimmed by 5 bases and 8 bases, with 12 bases remaining between them. The CDR3 runs to 12 residues. The V gene's germline CDR1 is SEHNR and CDR2 FQNEAQ (reference sequence). CDR3 amino acids: CASSPVSGTQYF. Written as DNA, the CDR3 is TGTGCCAGCAGCCCTGTCTCAGGTACCCAGTACTTC.

This clone was observed once. The chain couples TRBV5-4 to TRBJ2-7; TRBD1 aligns across 10 bases. The V gene end was trimmed by 5 bases and the J gene end by 5 bases; junction bases not matched to a gene: 7. The CDR3 spans 14 residues. Germline V lookup: CDR1 SGHNT, CDR2 YYREEE (reference sequence). CDR3 protein: CASRPDRGRDEQYF. CDR3 DNA: TGTGCCAGCAGACCAGACAGGGGGCGCGACGAGCAGTACTTC.